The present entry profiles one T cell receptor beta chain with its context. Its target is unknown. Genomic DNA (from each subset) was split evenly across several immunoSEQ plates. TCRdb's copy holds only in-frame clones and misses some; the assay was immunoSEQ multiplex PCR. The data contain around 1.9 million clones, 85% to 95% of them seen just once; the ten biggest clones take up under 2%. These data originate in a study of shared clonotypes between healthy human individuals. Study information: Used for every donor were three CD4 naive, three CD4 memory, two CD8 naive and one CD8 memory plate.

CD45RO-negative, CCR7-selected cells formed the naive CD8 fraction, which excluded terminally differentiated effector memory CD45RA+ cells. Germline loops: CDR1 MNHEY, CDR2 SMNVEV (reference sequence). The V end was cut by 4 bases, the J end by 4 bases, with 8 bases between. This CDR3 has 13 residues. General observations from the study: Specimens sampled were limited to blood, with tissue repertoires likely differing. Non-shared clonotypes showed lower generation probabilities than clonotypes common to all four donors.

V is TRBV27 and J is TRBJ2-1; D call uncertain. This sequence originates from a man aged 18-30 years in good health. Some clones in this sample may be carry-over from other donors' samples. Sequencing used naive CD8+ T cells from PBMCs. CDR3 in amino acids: CASSSAIYNEQFF. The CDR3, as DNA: TGTGCCAGCAGTTCAGCGATATACAATGAGCAGTTCTTC.